This T cell receptor (beta chain) originates from a study of CD8 T cells in ankylosing spondylitis. This clonotype was seen at least ten times. What it recognizes is unknown. Study-level points and caveats: Past studies reported some motif variants in reactive arthritis synovial fluid and blood.

V shed 0 bases and J 6 bases; nucleotides not matched to a gene: 10. Germline assignment: CDR1 LNHNV and CDR2 YYDKDF (reference sequence). This CDR3 is built from 16 residues. Via MiXCR, TCRdb re-called the 5' RACE reads, giving one row per CDR3 protein. The sample consists of over 75,000 distinct CDR3 sequences, 8.8% of them appearing once. The clonotype was recovered from a male donor with ankylosing spondylitis or in good health (not recorded which). Sequences were obtained from blood, either unsorted or a sorted T cell fraction (not recorded which). This rearrangement joins TRBV15 to TRBJ2-7, with 8 bases matching TRBD2. CDR3 nucleotide sequence: TGTGCCACCAGCAGAGATACGGGACTAGGAGTCTCCGAGCAGTACTTC. It specifies CATSRDTGLGVSEQYF. Together with reference TRBV15 and TRBJ2-7, the CDR3 gives the full variable domain: DAMVIQNPRYQVTQFGKPVTLSCSQTLNHNVMYWYQQKSSQAPKLLFHYYDKDFNNEADTPDNFQSRRPNTSFCFLDIRSPGLGDTAMYLCATSRDTGLGVSEQYFGPGTRLTVT.